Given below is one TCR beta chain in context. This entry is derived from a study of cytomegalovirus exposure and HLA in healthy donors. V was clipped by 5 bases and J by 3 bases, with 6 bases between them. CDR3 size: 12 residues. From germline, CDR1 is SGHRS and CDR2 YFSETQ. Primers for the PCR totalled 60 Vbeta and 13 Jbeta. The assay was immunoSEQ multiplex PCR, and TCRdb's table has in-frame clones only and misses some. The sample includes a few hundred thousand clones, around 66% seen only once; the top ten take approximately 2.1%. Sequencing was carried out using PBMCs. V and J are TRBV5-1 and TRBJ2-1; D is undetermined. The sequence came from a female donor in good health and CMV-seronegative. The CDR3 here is CASRSHYNEQFF. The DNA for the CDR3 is TGCGCCAGCAGATCCCACTACAATGAGCAGTTCTTC. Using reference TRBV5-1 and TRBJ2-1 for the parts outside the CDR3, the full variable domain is KAGVTQTPRYLIKTRGQQVTLSCSPISGHRSVSWYQQTPGQGLQFLFEYFSETQRNKGNFPGRFSGRQFSNSRSEMNVSTLELGDSALYLCASRSHYNEQFFGPGTRLTVL.